Included here is one TCR beta chain sequence, with context. The record originates from a study of fetal regulatory T cell absence and autoimmunity. This was a survey-level run. Assay used: immunoSEQ multiplex PCR; TCRdb lists only in-frame clones, some missing. There are 95,000 or so clones in the sample; less than 80% occur only once, and just under 2% lies in the top ten. Germline lookup yields CDR1 LNHDA and CDR2 SQIVND (reference sequence). CDR3 length equals 15 residues. The ends were cut back, 5 bases at V and 3 bases at J, with 13 bases in the middle. Sequenced material: pancreas tissue. The rearrangement links TRBV19 to TRBJ2-2; a possible D gene is TRBD2 (6 bases). The TCR was taken from a male donor with IPEX syndrome. The CDR3 sequence is CASSLRRGDTGELFF. The CDR3, as DNA: TGTGCCAGTAGTCTCCGGAGGGGAGACACCGGGGAGCTGTTTTTT.